This T cell receptor beta chain was identified in a study of cytomegalovirus exposure and HLA in healthy donors. The study, taken as a whole, reports: Upon later analysis, HLA-associated TCR beta chains proved more clonally expanded than other, equally common chains. Cytomegalovirus status was reportedly diagnosed by the classifier with high sensitivity and specificity. A later analysis found that most CMV-associated TCR beta chains appeared HLA-restricted.

Donors sampled were nominally healthy, though unrecorded immune exposures were likely. Primers included in the PCR were 60 Vbeta and 13 Jbeta primers. Profiling relied on immunoSEQ multiplex PCR, and the TCRdb table lists in-frame clones only, not all of them. Counted here are more than 95,000 clones, 64% occurring once; the ten biggest clones make up about 3.5%. About this clone itself: The antigen remains unidentified.

The sequence was collected from a man aged 55-75 years in good health and CMV-seronegative. Sequenced material: PBMCs.

In DNA form, the CDR3 reads TGTGCCAGCAGCCCACAGGGGGGCCTGAACACTGAAGCTTTCTTT. Its translation is CASSPQGGLNTEAFF. J is TRBJ1-1 and V is TRBV7-9; 8 positions agree with TRBD1. Losses at the gene ends were 5 bases for V and 0 bases for J; bases not matched to a gene: 5. CDR1 SEHNR and CDR2 FQNEAQ come from the germline V gene (reference sequence). CDR3 length equals 15 residues.